The 30 T cell receptor beta chains below were found in one sample sequenced in a study of beta chain features in type 1 diabetes. Expressed TCRB transcripts were sequenced because the entire RNA isolate underwent reverse transcription. Profiling relied on immunoSEQ multiplex PCR, and the TCRdb table lists in-frame clones only, not all of them. The table records a few hundred thousand clones, about 32% of them present only once. Material: naive CD4+ T cells from blood. Source of these receptors: a young man in good health.

This chain uses TRBV6-5 with TRBJ2-7; no definite D call. CDR1 and CDR2 from the germline V gene are MNHEY and SVGAGI. The V end was cut by 2 bases, the J end by 5 bases, with 16 bases between. The CDR3 has 15 amino acids. The CDR3 loop is CASSYALSGRHEQYF. DNA for the CDR3: TGTGCCAGCAGTTACGCGCTAAGTGGGCGCCACGAGCAGTACTTC.

This clone has more than one count but fewer than ten. The V gene is TRBV30, the J gene TRBJ2-3; D is unclear. Germline CDR1 GTSNPN, CDR2 SVGIG (reference sequence). The CDR3 totals 14 residues. V dropped 7 bases and J dropped 4 bases, with 18 bases sitting between them. The CDR3 protein is CALLPSVVPDTQYF. In DNA, the CDR3 is TGTGCCTTACTCCCTAGTGTGGTCCCAGATACGCAGTATTTT.

The chain has TRBV30 and TRBJ2-7, with D unclear. The V end lost 5 bases, the J end lost 3 bases, and 11 bases lay between the germline ends. In germline, CDR1 is GTSNPN, CDR2 SVGIG (reference sequence). This CDR3 region has 12 residues. For the CDR3, the DNA is TGTGCCTGGGGACCCAACCACTACGAGCAGTACTTC. Translated: CAWGPNHYEQYF.

This clone turned up a few times. The chain uses TRBV18 and TRBJ2-4; 8 bases agree with TRBD1. Germline V gives CDR1 KGHSH, CDR2 LQKENI. Losses at the gene ends were 3 bases for V and 9 bases for J; bases not matched to a gene: 7. The CDR3 loop spans 14 amino acids. The CDR3 DNA reads TGTGCCAGCTCACCTGATCAGGGGGCAGCCATTCAGTACTTC. Translated, it gives CASSPDQGAAIQYF.

The rearrangement links TRBV11-2 to TRBJ2-7; 9 nucleotides match TRBD1. The CDR3 is made up of 16 amino acids. The trim removed 0 bases at V and 3 bases at J, leaving 6 bases unmatched. Germline V CDR1 and CDR2: SGHAT, FQNNGV. This CDR3 reads CASSLDLGTGNYEQYF. As DNA, the CDR3 is TGTGCCAGCAGCTTAGATCTAGGGACAGGGAACTACGAGCAGTACTTC. The full variable domain, with the rest looked up from reference TRBV11-2 and TRBJ2-7, is EAGVAQSPRYKIIEKRQSVAFWCNPISGHATLYWYQQILGQGPKLLIQFQNNGVVDDSQLPKDRFSAERLKGVDSTLKIQPAKLEDSAVYLCASSLDLGTGNYEQYFGPGTRLTVT.

Notes on this clone: The identical CDR3 is also encoded by other nucleotide sequences in the sample. This chain uses TRBV25-1 with TRBJ2-1, with D tentatively TRBD2 (6 bases). CDR1 is MGHDK, CDR2 SYGVNS, per germline. The V gene lost 3 bases and the J gene lost 1 base, with 7 bases spanning the gap. This CDR3 has 14 amino acids. For the CDR3, the DNA is TGTGCCAGCAGTGAGCGGGGATCCTACAATGAGCAGTTCTTC. The encoded protein is CASSERGSYNEQFF.

The chain couples TRBV4-2 to TRBJ1-5; possibly TRBD1 for D (5 bases). CDR1 LGHNA and CDR2 YNFKEQ come from the germline V gene. This CDR3 region has 14 residues. Trimming pared 0 bases from V and 11 bases from J, leaving 14 bases between. CDR3 bases: TGTGCCAGCAGCCAAGATGGGGGTTTGAGGACCCAGCATTTT. Its translation is CASSQDGGLRTQHF.

V and J are TRBV29-1 and TRBJ2-7; D not certain. The CDR3 has 12 residues. Germline V gene sequence: CDR1 SQVTM, CDR2 ANQGSEA. Trimming cost V 4 bases and J 0 bases, with 7 bases left between them. The CDR3 coding sequence is TGCAGCGTTGCGATGGCCTCCTACGAGCAGTACTTC. It translates to CSVAMASYEQYF.

This clone was seen more than once but under ten times. The chain is built from TRBV30 and TRBJ2-2, with TRBD1 identical over 9 bases. CDR1 and CDR2 (germline): GTSNPN, SVGIG (reference sequence). The CDR3 is 13 residues long. After removal of 7 bases from V and 5 bases from J, the junction contained 5 bases not matched to a gene. The CDR3 loop reads CALRTGVTGELFF. The CDR3 coding sequence is TGTGCCTTGCGGACAGGGGTGACCGGGGAGCTGTTTTTT.

The chain couples TRBV7-2 to TRBJ2-7; TRBD2 aligns across 11 bases. The CDR3 totals 16 residues. The V segment lost 3 bases and the J segment 3 bases; nucleotides outside the gene matches: 7. CDR1 and CDR2 (germline): SGHTA, FQGNSA. The CDR3 sequence is CASSFPLAGGVYEQYF. The CDR3 DNA reads TGTGCCAGCAGCTTCCCCCTAGCGGGAGGAGTCTACGAGCAGTACTTC.

The V and J genes are TRBV12-5 and TRBJ2-3, with D possibly called TRBD1 or TRBD2 (5 bases each). The V gene lost 2 bases and the J gene lost 6 bases, with 9 bases spanning the gap. Germline-derived CDR1 and CDR2 are LGHNT and FRNRAP. This CDR3 has 13 residues. As DNA, the CDR3 is TGTGCTAGTGGTTTGCTCGGGGCGGATACGCAGTATTTT. Encoded protein: CASGLLGADTQYF.

With respect to this clone: At one of its ends the junction is not consistent with the germline gene, which may arise from a read error. The genes are TRBV30 and TRBJ1-2, with a tentative D call TRBD1 (5 bases). The germline CDR1 and CDR2 sequences are GTSNPN and SVGIG (reference sequence). This CDR3 is built from 11 residues. The DNA for the CDR3 is TGTGCCTGGAGTGGAGGGGATGGTCGGCTCTTC. Encoded protein: CAWSGGDGRLF.

DNA for the CDR3: TGTGCCACCAGCAGAGATTTCCAGAACACTGAAGCTTTCTTT. Protein sequence: CATSRDFQNTEAFF. The chain has TRBV15 and TRBJ1-1; D gene unclear. Deletions cut 0 bases from V and 1 base from J, with 6 bases between. Per germline, CDR1 LNHNV and CDR2 YYDKDF (reference sequence). The CDR3 length is 14 residues.

This clone was found a few times. V usage is TRBV29-1 and J usage is TRBJ2-1; 8 nucleotides agree with TRBD2. J lost 5 bases, V lost 7 bases, and 13 bases had no gene match. The CDR3 spans 15 residues. CDR1 and CDR2 (germline): SQVTM, ANQGSEA. The CDR3 nucleotides are TGCAGCGCCCGAGCCAGCGGGAGAATAGACAATGAGCAGTTCTTC. It translates to CSARASGRIDNEQFF.

This chain connects TRBV5-1 to TRBJ1-2; maybe TRBD1 (6 bases). The CDR3 is 13 amino acids. CDR1 is SGHRS, CDR2 YFSETQ, per germline. The germline V and J ends were trimmed by 4 bases and 7 bases, with 14 bases remaining between them. The DNA of the CDR3 is TGCGCCAGCAGCGAGGACAGCCACCGTGGCTACACCTTC. As protein: CASSEDSHRGYTF.

This clone was counted only a few times. Other DNA sequences from this sample encode an identical CDR3 as well. CDR3 nucleotide sequence: TGTGCCAGCAGCTTCTCAGGGGATACGCAGTATTTT. Translation: CASSFSGDTQYF. The V and J genes are TRBV7-9 and TRBJ2-3; possible D gene TRBD1, 5 bases. The CDR3 has 12 amino acids. The V gene's germline CDR1 is SEHNR and CDR2 FQNEAQ (reference sequence). The ends were cut back, 3 bases at V and 6 bases at J, with 7 bases in the middle. The full variable domain, completed using reference TRBV7-9 and TRBJ2-3, is DTGVSQNPRHKITKRGQNVTFRCDPISEHNRLYWYRQTLGQGPEFLTYFQNEAQLEKSRLLSDRFSAERPKGSFSTLEIQRTEQGDSAMYLCASSFSGDTQYFGPGTRLTVL.

V usage is TRBV5-1 and J usage is TRBJ2-3, with TRBD1 as a possible D gene (6 bases). V lost 4 bases and J 3 bases, leaving 12 bases between the germline ends. The CDR3 runs 14 residues. Germline CDR1 SGHRS, CDR2 YFSETQ. CDR3 nucleotide sequence: TGCGCCAGCAGCGTACTCACAGGGACAGATACGCAGTATTTT. Translating it yields CASSVLTGTDTQYF. The full variable domain, rest sourced from reference TRBV5-1 and TRBJ2-3, is KAGVTQTPRYLIKTRGQQVTLSCSPISGHRSVSWYQQTPGQGLQFLFEYFSETQRNKGNFPGRFSGRQFSNSRSEMNVSTLELGDSALYLCASSVLTGTDTQYFGPGTRLTVL.

This chain uses TRBV7-9 with TRBJ1-1, with unresolved D. CDR3 length equals 14 residues. The V and J ends lost 3 bases and 4 bases respectively, with 12 bases between them. CDR1 is SEHNR, CDR2 FQNEAQ, per germline (reference sequence). Here the CDR3 DNA reads TGTGCCAGCAGCTTTAGAGGTATGGGCACTGAAGCTTTCTTT. Translation gives CASSFRGMGTEAFF.

This clone was counted many times. The same CDR3 can be traced to other DNA sequences in this sample. The chain combines TRBV7-9 with TRBJ2-3; D not resolved. Per the germline V gene, CDR1 is SEHNR and CDR2 is FQNEAQ (reference sequence). Trimming shortened V by 2 bases and J by 1 base, and 4 bases separated the two germline ends. There are 13 residues in the CDR3. CDR3 sequence: CASSLSGTDTQYF. CDR3 DNA sequence: TGTGCCAGCAGCTTATCTGGCACAGATACGCAGTATTTT.

The V gene is TRBV30, the J gene TRBJ2-2; tentative D call: TRBD1 (6 bases). V lost 3 bases to trimming and J lost 3 bases, with 11 bases between them. Germline lookup yields CDR1 GTSNPN and CDR2 SVGIG (reference sequence). This CDR3 is built from 14 residues. The CDR3 nucleotides read TGTGCCTGGAGGGGGGACACAGACACCGGGGAGCTGTTTTTT. It translates to CAWRGDTDTGELFF. Using reference TRBV30 and TRBJ2-2 for the parts outside the CDR3, the full variable domain is SQTIHQWPATLVQPVGSPLSLECTVEGTSNPNLYWYRQAAGRGLQLLFYSVGIGQISSEVPQNLSASRPQDRQFILSSKKLLLSDSGFYLCAWRGDTDTGELFFGEGSRLTVL.

CDR3 sequence (DNA): TGCGCCAGCAGTCAATTGGTCAGGGGGCCTTACAATGAGCAGTTCTTC. Its protein is CASSQLVRGPYNEQFF. The rearrangement uses TRBV23-1 and TRBJ2-1; 8 bases fit TRBD1. TRBV23-1 carries the ORF label, with uncertain function. The CDR3 covers 16 residues. Trimming removed 1 base from V and 4 bases from J; junction bases left unmatched: 6.

In this sample, this clone turned up a few times. This chain links TRBV2 with TRBJ2-1, with TRBD2 as a possible D gene (5 bases). Germline values: CDR1 SNHLY, CDR2 FYNNEI. V was trimmed by 8 bases and J by 8 bases, leaving 16 bases between them. The CDR3 consists of 13 residues. The CDR3 spells CASLQEVGYEQFF. The CDR3 DNA follows: TGTGCCAGCCTCCAGGAGGTGGGGTATGAGCAGTTCTTC.

Concerning this clone: Other nucleotide sequences from this sample produce the same CDR3. This chain connects TRBV30 to TRBJ1-5; D uncertain. V was shortened by 1 base and J by 4 bases, with 11 bases between the two germline ends. Germline V lookup: CDR1 GTSNPN, CDR2 SVGIG (reference sequence). The CDR3 covers 14 residues. CDR3 region: CAWSGGLGNQPQHF. The CDR3, as DNA: TGTGCCTGGAGTGGAGGCCTGGGAAATCAGCCCCAGCATTTT.

V and J are TRBV19 and TRBJ2-3; D remains ambiguous. The CDR3 runs 15 residues. The germline V gene has CDR1 LNHDA and CDR2 SQIVND (reference sequence). Between the trimmed V and J ends, which lost 5 bases and 0 bases, there was a span of 12 bases. In DNA, the CDR3 is TGTGCCAGTAGTCCGATCACCCCAAGCACAGATACGCAGTATTTT. Encoded protein: CASSPITPSTDTQYF. Full variable domain (outside the CDR3, taken from reference TRBV19 and TRBJ2-3): DGGITQSPKYLFRKEGQNVTLSCEQNLNHDAMYWYRQDPGQGLRLIYYSQIVNDFQKGDIAEGYSVSREKKESFPLTVTSAQKNPTAFYLCASSPITPSTDTQYFGPGTRLTVL.

V is TRBV29-1 and J is TRBJ2-3; 10 positions agree with TRBD2. The CDR3 totals 12 residues. Trimming took 7 bases from V and 6 from J; bases not matched to a gene: 4. Germline V gene sequence: CDR1 SQVTM, CDR2 ANQGSEA. CDR3 sequence: CSAVTSGDTQYF. CDR3 coding DNA: TGCAGCGCCGTGACTAGCGGGGATACGCAGTATTTT.

The chain links TRBV30 to TRBJ2-5; D is ambiguous. The CDR3 has 13 residues. Germline CDR1 reads GTSNPN; CDR2 reads SVGIG (reference sequence). The germline V and J ends were trimmed by 2 bases and 2 bases, with 9 bases remaining between them. CDR3 sequence reads: CAWSQRLQETQYF. CDR3 DNA: TGTGCCTGGAGTCAAAGACTGCAAGAGACCCAGTACTTC.

The chain recombines TRBV30 with TRBJ1-5; D gene ambiguous. The CDR3 covers 14 residues. V lost 1 base and J lost 4, with 11 bases in between. Germline CDR1 GTSNPN, CDR2 SVGIG (reference sequence). CDR3 protein: CAWSGTAINQPQHF. The DNA for the CDR3 is TGTGCCTGGAGTGGTACGGCGATTAATCAGCCCCAGCATTTT.

This clone was seen a few times. In DNA form, the CDR3 reads TGTGCCAGCGTCGGACAGTACACCGGGGAGCTGTTTTTT. Translation: CASVGQYTGELFF. The chain combines TRBV7-9 with TRBJ2-2; weak D call: TRBD1 (6 bases). Trimming left V 8 bases short and J 3 bases short, with 10 bases between. The CDR3 spans 13 residues. The germline V gene has CDR1 SEHNR and CDR2 FQNEAQ (reference sequence). The complete variable domain, with remaining parts taken from reference TRBV7-9 and TRBJ2-2, reads DTGVSQNPRHKITKRGQNVTFRCDPISEHNRLYWYRQTLGQGPEFLTYFQNEAQLEKSRLLSDRFSAERPKGSFSTLEIQRTEQGDSAMYLCASVGQYTGELFFGEGSRLTVL.

This clone was found a few times. The rearrangement joins TRBV9 to TRBJ2-2; TRBD2 matches 8 bases. Germline V lookup: CDR1 SGDLS, CDR2 YYNGEE. The CDR3 is 17 residues long. V dropped 0 bases and J dropped 2; count of bases not matched to a gene: 6. CDR3 in amino acids: CASSVAGLAGNTGELFF. In DNA, the CDR3 is TGTGCCAGCAGCGTAGCTGGCCTAGCGGGCAACACCGGGGAGCTGTTTTTT.

CDR3 residues: CASSPGAGTASSYEQYF. For the CDR3, the DNA is TGCGCCAGCAGCCCTGGGGCAGGGACAGCCAGCTCCTACGAGCAGTACTTC. This chain uses TRBV4-3 with TRBJ2-5; 7 bases match TRBD1. The J call could be wrong; TRBJ2-7 is a better fit for the DNA end. The germline V gene encodes CDR1 LGHNA and CDR2 YSLEER. The CDR3 has 17 amino acids.